The 11 T cell receptor beta chains in this list originate from one sample, sequenced in a study of cytomegalovirus exposure and HLA in healthy donors. PCR employed 60 Vbeta and 13 Jbeta primers. Some clones are missing from TCRdb's copy, which holds only in-frame ones; the method was immunoSEQ multiplex PCR. This sample yields approximately 93,000 clones, of which roughly 79% are seen a single time; roughly 3.8% belongs to the top ten. Sequencing was done on a sample of PBMCs. The source is a woman between 40 and 55 years old in good health and CMV-seronegative.

Only one count was recorded for this clone. The chain carries TRBV19 and TRBJ2-2; 7 bases are shared with TRBD1. J gave up 4 bases and V 9 bases, and 8 bases lay outside the gene matches. Germline CDR1 is LNHDA and CDR2 is SQIVND (reference sequence). The CDR3 covers 14 residues. The CDR3 loop is CASLNRGGTGELFF. The CDR3 DNA sequence: TGTGCCAGCTTGAACAGGGGTGGCACCGGGGAGCTGTTTTTT.

The V gene is TRBV25-1, the J gene TRBJ2-1; 9 bases agree with TRBD1. Germline lookup yields CDR1 MGHDK and CDR2 SYGVNS. The CDR3 extends over 14 amino acids. Trimming at V came to 4 bases and at J to 7 bases, leaving 5 bases not matched to a gene. The CDR3 bases are TGTGCCAGCAGTGCACAGGGGGCAATGAATGAGCAGTTCTTC. It encodes CASSAQGAMNEQFF. The complete variable domain, with remaining parts taken from reference TRBV25-1 and TRBJ2-1, reads EADIYQTPRYLVIGTGKKITLECSQTMGHDKMYWYQQDPGMELHLIHYSYGVNSTEKGDLSSESTVSRIRTEHFPLTLESARPSHTSQYLCASSAQGAMNEQFFGPGTRLTVL.

The gene calls are TRBV4-3 and TRBJ1-1; tentative D call: TRBD1 (6 bases). Trimming shortened V by 0 bases and J by 10 bases, and 15 bases separated the two germline ends. This CDR3 region has 14 residues. Germline-derived CDR1 and CDR2 are LGHNA and YSLEER. CDR3: CASSQDGQRGGAFF. The DNA for the CDR3 is TGCGCCAGCAGCCAAGACGGTCAGAGGGGGGGAGCTTTCTTT.

The J gene is TRBJ2-5, the V gene TRBV5-4, with 7 bases aligning to TRBD1. CDR3 length: 15 residues. Germline trimming cut 4 bases from V and 1 base from J; bases unmatched to any gene: 7. CDR1 and CDR2 (germline): SGHNT, YYREEE (reference sequence). The CDR3 DNA reads TGTGCCAGCAGCCACCATCGGGACAGCCAAGAGACCCAGTACTTC. Its translation is CASSHHRDSQETQYF.

This chain uses TRBV5-5 with TRBJ1-1, with 9 nucleotides matching TRBD1. Germline CDR1 reads SGHKS; CDR2 reads YYEKEE (reference sequence). The CDR3 has 16 amino acids. Unmatched junction bases numbered 11, after V lost 4 bases and J lost 4 bases. The CDR3 sequence: CASSTDRGMKGTEAFF. The CDR3 coding sequence is TGTGCCAGCAGCACAGACAGGGGGATGAAGGGCACTGAAGCTTTCTTT.

The chain couples TRBV6-5 to TRBJ2-3, with D perhaps matching TRBD1 (6 bases). The CDR3 has 15 amino acids. Germline V CDR1 and CDR2: MNHEY, SVGAGI. The germline V and J ends were trimmed by 2 bases and 1 base, with 10 bases remaining between them. This chain's CDR3 is CASSYLTGRTDTQYF. CDR3 DNA: TGTGCCAGCAGTTACCTGACAGGACGCACAGATACGCAGTATTTT.

This chain connects TRBV29-1 to TRBJ1-4, with 7 nucleotides matching TRBD1. The germline gives CDR1 SQVTM, CDR2 ANQGSEA. The CDR3 contains 12 residues. J was trimmed by 8 bases and V by 4 bases; bases with no gene match: 4. This CDR3 is CSVGGGSEKLFF. CDR3 DNA: TGCAGCGTTGGAGGGGGCAGCGAAAAACTGTTTTTT.

This chain links TRBV10-3 with TRBJ2-7; TRBD1 matches at 9 bases. Germline V gene lookup returns CDR1 ENHRY and CDR2 SYGVKD. CDR3 length: 13 amino acids. With 4 bases clipped from V and 5 bases from J, the junction kept 3 bases outside the gene matches. The CDR3 DNA is TGTGCCATCAGTGGGACAGGGGCCGACGAGCAGTACTTC. Encoded protein: CAISGTGADEQYF.

The chain carries TRBV19 and TRBJ1-4; TRBD1 matches 10 bases. Germline assignment: CDR1 LNHDA and CDR2 SQIVND (reference sequence). J was trimmed by 7 bases and V by 8 bases; bases with no gene match: 4. The CDR3 totals 13 residues. CDR3 protein: CASRQGAGEKLFF. The CDR3 nucleotides read TGTGCCAGTCGACAGGGGGCCGGTGAAAAACTGTTTTTT.

The rearrangement links TRBV5-1 to TRBJ2-1, with D possibly matching TRBD2 (5 bases). CDR1 and CDR2 from the germline V gene are SGHRS and YFSETQ. The CDR3 totals 15 residues. V was clipped by 1 base and J by 6 bases, with 14 bases between them. CDR3 loop: CASSLQLAKGNEQFF. The CDR3 DNA sequence: TGCGCCAGCAGCTTGCAGCTAGCTAAGGGCAATGAGCAGTTCTTC.

The chain is built from TRBV7-3 and TRBJ2-5; D unclear. The CDR3 consists of 13 residues. Trimming shortened V by 3 bases and J by 1 base, and 6 bases separated the two germline ends. Germline V gives CDR1 SGHTA, CDR2 FQGTGA. The CDR3 nucleotides are TGTGCCAGCAGCTTTGGCAGCCAAGAGACCCAGTACTTC. It encodes CASSFGSQETQYF.